The clone carrying this TCR beta chain appeared a few times. These data originate in a study of blood T cells in healthy people across ages. PCR was performed a second time for roughly 7 to 11 cycles using a sample-barcoded 5' primer and a J-beta primer mix. Each cDNA was tagged by a template-switch adaptor containing 12 random nucleotides. TCRdb ran MiXCR on the 5' RACE reads and lists one entry per CDR3 protein. The sample contains around 650,000 distinct CDR3 sequences, around 43% of which appear only once. This CDR3 comprises 12 residues. Germline loops: CDR1 MDHEN, CDR2 SYDVKM. V lost 2 bases and J lost 6, with 8 bases in between.

The rearrangement links TRBV28 to TRBJ2-7, with D tentatively TRBD2 (6 bases). The sample taken for sequencing was blood. The TCR was taken from an elderly man in good health. The CDR3 region has the DNA TGTGCCAGCAGTTTACGGGAGCTCGAGCAGTACTTC. This gives the protein CASSLRELEQYF.